Below are 19 T cell receptor beta chains sequenced from a single sample in a study of beta chain features in type 1 diabetes. The study reverse transcribed the entire isolated RNA, so it sequenced expressed TCRB transcripts. TCRdb's table, derived via immunoSEQ multiplex PCR, lists solely in-frame clones and lacks some. The sample holds about 900,000 clones, 15% to 20% seen once. Sequenced input: naive CD4+ T cells from blood. These TCRs come from a woman younger than 35 in good health.

This clone was seen more than once but under ten times. J is TRBJ1-2 and V is TRBV5-6; D ambiguous. The CDR3 spans 15 residues. V shed 4 bases and J shed 0 bases, with 13 bases lying between them. The germline V gene encodes CDR1 SGHDT and CDR2 YYEEEE. The CDR3 DNA is TGTGCCAGCAGCCGTCGTTGGGCTTCTAACTATGGCTACACCTTC. Its protein product is CASSRRWASNYGYTF. Complete variable domain (other parts from reference TRBV5-6 and TRBJ1-2): DAGVTQSPTHLIKTRGQQVTLRCSPKSGHDTVSWYQQALGQGPQFIFQYYEEEERQRGNFPDRFSGHQFPNYSSELNVNALLLGDSALYLCASSRRWASNYGYTFGSGTRLTVV.

This clone showed up just a few times. The chain couples TRBV18 to TRBJ2-3; D gene ambiguous. Germline-derived CDR1 and CDR2 are KGHSH and LQKENI. CDR3 length equals 15 residues. V was trimmed by 0 bases and J by 8 bases, leaving 15 bases between them. The DNA of the CDR3 is TGTGCCAGCTCACCACCCGCGCAGTACGTTGGTACGCAGTATTTT. Translated: CASSPPAQYVGTQYF.

The chain couples TRBV15 to TRBJ1-1; D is undetermined. In germline, CDR1 is LNHNV, CDR2 YYDKDF (reference sequence). This CDR3 comprises 10 residues. V dropped 8 bases and J dropped 9 bases, with 10 bases sitting between them. CDR3 residues: CATLLVKAFF. The DNA of the CDR3 is TGTGCCACCCTTCTTGTAAAAGCTTTCTTT.

This clone was found a few times. The rearrangement joins TRBV5-4 to TRBJ2-1; TRBD2 matches 7 bases. Germline trimming cut 0 bases from V and 12 bases from J; bases unmatched to any gene: 9. Germline V gene lookup returns CDR1 SGHNT and CDR2 YYREEE (reference sequence). The length of the CDR3 is 14 residues. CDR3 coding DNA: TGTGCCAGCAGCTTGGCCGAGGCTAGCGGTCGGCAGTTCTTC. It encodes CASSLAEASGRQFF.

This clone was observed a handful of times. The rearrangement links TRBV19 to TRBJ2-3; 8 positions agree with TRBD2. V shed 10 bases, J shed 6 bases, and the junction held 9 bases outside the gene matches. Per germline, CDR1 LNHDA and CDR2 SQIVND (reference sequence). CDR3 length equals 13 residues. CDR3 sequence reads: CAISGSGADTQYF. For the CDR3, the DNA is TGTGCCATCAGCGGGAGCGGGGCGGATACGCAGTATTTT.

V and J are TRBV11-2 and TRBJ2-3; TRBD2 matches 15 bases. Germline assignment: CDR1 SGHAT and CDR2 FQNNGV. The CDR3 has 19 residues. V lost 5 bases and J lost 6; bases outside the gene matches: 15. CDR3 in amino acids: CASSISGLAGGLASDTQYF. CDR3 in DNA: TGTGCCAGCAGCATCTCGGGACTAGCGGGAGGTTTGGCCTCCGATACGCAGTATTTT. Drawing the rest from reference TRBV11-2 and TRBJ2-3, the complete variable domain is EAGVAQSPRYKIIEKRQSVAFWCNPISGHATLYWYQQILGQGPKLLIQFQNNGVVDDSQLPKDRFSAERLKGVDSTLKIQPAKLEDSAVYLCASSISGLAGGLASDTQYFGPGTRLTVL.

DNA for the CDR3: TGTGCCAGCAGCTTAGGGGCGGGGGCCCGCAATCAGCCCCAGCATTTT. Its protein is CASSLGAGARNQPQHF. The chain carries TRBV7-9 and TRBJ1-5; a weak D match, TRBD1 (6 bases). Looked up from germline, CDR1 is SEHNR and CDR2 is FQNEAQ (reference sequence). Trimming took 1 base from V and 2 from J, leaving 12 bases between them. The CDR3 covers 16 residues. Using reference TRBV7-9 and TRBJ1-5 for the parts outside the CDR3, the full variable domain is DTGVSQNPRHKITKRGQNVTFRCDPISEHNRLYWYRQTLGQGPEFLTYFQNEAQLEKSRLLSDRFSAERPKGSFSTLEIQRTEQGDSAMYLCASSLGAGARNQPQHFGDGTRLSIL.

Here the CDR3 DNA reads TGTGCCAGCAGTACATACCCCAGGACTAGCAGACCCTACGAGCAGTACTTC. It encodes CASSTYPRTSRPYEQYF. The V gene is TRBV28, the J gene TRBJ2-7; TRBD2 aligns across 8 bases. The CDR3 is 17 amino acids. Germline CDR1 and CDR2: MDHEN and SYDVKM. The trim removed 5 bases at V and 2 bases at J, leaving 14 bases unmatched. Together with reference TRBV28 and TRBJ2-7, the CDR3 gives the full variable domain: DVKVTQSSRYLVKRTGEKVFLECVQDMDHENMFWYRQDPGLGLRLIYFSYDVKMKEKGDIPEGYSVSREKKERFSLILESASTNQTSMYLCASSTYPRTSRPYEQYFGPGTRLTVT.

The chain combines TRBV7-9 with TRBJ2-3, with 7 bases identical to TRBD1. The CDR3 consists of 14 residues. Germline values: CDR1 SEHNR, CDR2 FQNEAQ (reference sequence). V was clipped by 5 bases and J by 5 bases; unmatched bases: 7. In DNA form, the CDR3 reads TGTGCCAGCAGCATCCGGGACAGACGAGATACGCAGTATTTT. It translates to CASSIRDRRDTQYF.

The sample holds a few counts of this clone. The chain uses TRBV7-2 and TRBJ2-5, with 9 bases aligning to TRBD2. This CDR3 is built from 17 residues. The ends lost 1 base at V and 1 base at J; junction bases unmatched: 7. Germline V gene lookup returns CDR1 SGHTA and CDR2 FQGNSA. Here the CDR3 reads CASSLGAGGLLQETQYF. CDR3 bases: TGTGCCAGCAGCTTAGGAGCGGGAGGCCTACTCCAAGAGACCCAGTACTTC.

A few counts support this clone. The rearrangement joins TRBV29-1 to TRBJ2-1; no clear D. Germline CDR1 reads SQVTM; CDR2 reads ANQGSEA. This CDR3 has 10 residues. Trimming left V 8 bases short and J 7 bases short, with 9 bases between. The DNA of the CDR3 is TGCAGCATCTACTATAATGAGCAGTTCTTC. It encodes CSIYYNEQFF.

CDR3 in amino acids: CASSVRTSPSNEQFF. The CDR3 DNA reads TGTGCCAGCAGCGTCCGGACTAGCCCCAGCAATGAGCAGTTCTTC. The chain uses TRBV7-2 and TRBJ2-1, with 8 bases aligning to TRBD2. Germline V gene lookup returns CDR1 SGHTA and CDR2 FQGNSA. J lost 6 bases, V lost 5 bases, and 9 bases had no gene match. The CDR3 has 15 amino acids.

This clone was detected a few times. The V gene is TRBV7-2, the J gene TRBJ2-3; 7 bases fit TRBD2. This CDR3 has 14 amino acids. With 5 bases clipped from V and 7 bases from J, the junction kept 9 bases outside the gene matches. Germline CDR1 reads SGHTA; CDR2 reads FQGNSA. CDR3 DNA sequence: TGTGCCAGCAGCGCTCGACTAGCCTCACATACGCAGTATTTT. Translated: CASSARLASHTQYF.

The J gene is TRBJ1-1, the V gene TRBV25-1; 8 bases match TRBD1. The CDR3 has 14 amino acids. V dropped 8 bases and J dropped 6; count of bases not matched to a gene: 11. Germline CDR1 and CDR2: MGHDK and SYGVNS. DNA of the CDR3: TGTGCCAGCGCTGACAGGGGTCCGCCTGCTGAAGCTTTCTTT. Its protein product is CASADRGPPAEAFF.

V gene TRBV6-6 combines with J gene TRBJ2-7; D possibly corresponds to TRBD2 (5 bases). Germline V CDR1 and CDR2: MNHNY, SVGAGI (reference sequence). The CDR3 consists of 14 residues. The germline V and J ends were trimmed by 5 bases and 2 bases, with 13 bases remaining between them. CDR3 nucleotides: TGTGCCAGCAGTCTCAGCGGAAGCACCTACGAGCAGTACTTC. This gives the protein CASSLSGSTYEQYF.

J is TRBJ2-1 and V is TRBV9; a weak D match, TRBD1 (6 bases). Germline CDR1 SGDLS, CDR2 YYNGEE. The CDR3 extends over 16 amino acids. V was shortened by 0 bases and J by 9 bases, with 19 bases between the two germline ends. The CDR3, as DNA: TGTGCCAGCAGCGTAGCTCCAGGGGTAGCCTGGGGTGAGCAGTTCTTC. Its protein is CASSVAPGVAWGEQFF. The complete variable domain, with remaining parts taken from reference TRBV9 and TRBJ2-1, reads DSGVTQTPKHLITATGQRVTLRCSPRSGDLSVYWYQQSLDQGLQFLIQYYNGEERAKGNILERFSAQQFPDLHSELNLSSLELGDSALYFCASSVAPGVAWGEQFFGPGTRLTVL.

This chain uses TRBV6-1 with TRBJ1-2, with 7 bases matching TRBD1. Germline loops: CDR1 MNHNS, CDR2 SASEGT. With 7 bases clipped from V and 3 bases from J, the junction kept 5 bases outside the gene matches. This CDR3 has 13 amino acids. As DNA, the CDR3 is TGTGCCAGCATAGAGGGGGCAGACTATGGCTACACCTTC. Translation gives CASIEGADYGYTF.

The V gene is TRBV19, the J gene TRBJ2-7, with D possibly TRBD2 on 6 matching bases. V dropped 4 bases and J dropped 9 bases, with 16 bases sitting between them. Germline V gene sequence: CDR1 LNHDA, CDR2 SQIVND (reference sequence). This CDR3 has 13 residues. The CDR3 coding sequence is TGTGCCAGTAGTACCTATATAGCAGCGGGGCAGTACTTC. Translated, it gives CASSTYIAAGQYF. Looking up the rest from reference TRBV19 and TRBJ2-7 gives the full variable domain: DGGITQSPKYLFRKEGQNVTLSCEQNLNHDAMYWYRQDPGQGLRLIYYSQIVNDFQKGDIAEGYSVSREKKESFPLTVTSAQKNPTAFYLCASSTYIAAGQYFGPGTRLTVT.

As concerns this clone: In the same sample, other DNA sequences code for this CDR3. The chain combines TRBV7-2 with TRBJ2-1; weak D call: TRBD1 (6 bases). V lost 4 bases and J lost 1, with 11 bases in between. The CDR3 has 15 amino acids. Germline V CDR1 and CDR2: SGHTA, FQGNSA. This CDR3 is CASSSGVGSYNEQFF. Written as DNA, the CDR3 is TGTGCCAGCAGCTCAGGGGTCGGATCCTACAATGAGCAGTTCTTC.